This T cell receptor (beta chain) was sequenced in a study of T cell responses to AZD1222 COVID-19 vaccine. A remark on this clone: As yet, its antigen is unknown.

Whole-study results and caveats: Among spike-specific TCRs, nearly half reportedly target unmutated variant regions. Only 5 to 7 individuals given AZD1222 were seropositive at baseline. The donor group comprised mostly white British people and more females; the analysis possibly underestimated clonal diversity.

TCRdb's copy holds only in-frame clones and misses some; the assay was immunoSEQ multiplex PCR. Of 100,000 to 150,000 clones in the sample, roughly 90% were seen once. The clonotype comes from an adult in good health. Source: peripheral blood, taken on day 0 of AZD1222 vaccination.

As DNA, the CDR3 is TGTGCCAGCAGCTCGACCCGGACAGGGGGGGAGACCCAGTACTTC. Its translation is CASSSTRTGGETQYF. The chain carries TRBV28 and TRBJ2-5; 10 bases match TRBD1. V lost 6 bases, J lost 5 bases, and 9 bases stayed unmatched. The CDR3 has 15 amino acids. Per germline, CDR1 MDHEN and CDR2 SYDVKM.